These T cell receptor beta chains were read from a single sample in a study of human CD8 memory T cell subsets. TCRdb reanalyzed the 5' RACE reads, giving one entry per CDR3 protein sequence and no DNA. This table holds 6,500 to 10,000 distinct CDR3 sequences. The source material was CD8+ T cells from PBMCs. These receptors came from a human donor in good health. Each CDR3 is given with its conserved first and last residue. Not every row has a clone size; where given, it reads once, few, many or a size class.

. | TRBJ2-4 | TRBV29-1 | CSVEGGAGNIQYF
medium-sized | TRBJ2-1 | TRBV6-2/TRBV6-3 | CASSYFDEQFF
. | TRBJ2-1 | TRBV18 | CASSPGTSFLSAEQFF
. | TRBJ2-5 | TRBV10-3 | CAISAGTSGGETQYF
. | TRBJ2-7 | TRBV12-3/TRBV12-4 | CASSLGTSGVSYEQYF
medium-sized | TRBJ2-7 | TRBV28 | CASSLWVGAAGEQYF
. | TRBJ1-4 | TRBV2 | CASSPGTVATNEKLFF
. | TRBJ2-1 | TRBV7-9 | CASNPDYLNEQFF
. | TRBJ2-5 | TRBV7-2 | CASSPSGRDQETQYF
. | TRBJ2-7 | TRBV11-3 | CASSLPWVSEQYF
. | TRBJ2-1 | TRBV27 | CASSGGGTYNEQFF
. | TRBJ2-2 | TRBV4-1 | CASSLLVGGGGELFF
. | TRBJ2-7 | TRBV28 | CASTTLGTSGSYEQYF
. | TRBJ1-1 | TRBV5-5 | CASSLVTGNTEAFF
. | TRBJ2-7 | TRBV28 | CASSLSIDYEQYF
. | TRBJ2-7 | TRBV20-1 | CSANRLQEGPTGQYF
. | TRBJ2-7 | TRBV19 | CASSLSTEYEQYF
. | TRBJ2-4 | TRBV20-1 | CSARDGKLAGLAKNIQYF
. | TRBJ2-1 | TRBV14 | CASSTPGPPTNEQFF
. | TRBJ2-1 | TRBV9 | CASSVGDRAYNEQFF
. | TRBJ2-7 | TRBV4-1 | CASSPGQGLGEQYF
. | TRBJ2-2 | TRBV7-8 | CASSLRSTSGSWTGELFF
. | TRBJ1-3 | TRBV9 | CASSPSGTGGLGNTIYF
. | TRBJ2-2 | TRBV6-2/TRBV6-3 | CASSPYRELFF
. | TRBJ1-4 | TRBV4-1 | CASSQSTGGGEKLFF
. | TRBJ2-7 | TRBV5-1 | CASSVGLVAYEQYF
. | TRBJ2-3 | TRBV2 | CATTTGQGTDTQYF